These T cell receptor beta chains were read from a single sample in a study of cytomegalovirus exposure and HLA in healthy donors. TCRdb keeps only in-frame clones here, not all; method: immunoSEQ multiplex PCR. This sample carries tens of thousands of clones, around 85% of them seen once, and the ten largest clones take 2.5% to 3%. Sequencing was carried out using PBMCs. Receptors were obtained from a man between 45 and 60 years old in good health and CMV-seronegative. CDR3s include the opening cysteine and the closing phenylalanine or tryptophan. Fields, in order: D gene, J gene, V gene, clone size, CDR3 protein, CDR3 DNA. A D gene is named only where the DNA matches it firmly. Size is omitted from some rows. Given values are once, few, many or a class for expanded clones.

. TRBJ1-2 TRBV2 . CASSTGVSYGYTF TGTGCCAGCAGCACAGGAGTTAGCTATGGCTACACCTTC
. TRBJ2-1 TRBV10-2 . CASRPSGSSYNEQFF TGCGCCAGCAGGCCCTCGGGAAGCTCCTACAATGAGCAGTTCTTC
. TRBJ2-1 TRBV27 . CASRSSGAYNEQFF TGTGCCAGCAGATCCTCAGGGGCCTACAATGAGCAGTTCTTC
. TRBJ1-5 TRBV6-6 . CASRAGGGNQPQHF TGTGCCAGCCGAGCGGGCGGAGGCAATCAGCCCCAGCATTTT
TRBD2 TRBJ2-3 TRBV4-1 . CASSQETSGNTDTQYF TGCGCCAGCAGCCAAGAGACTAGCGGCAACACAGATACGCAGTATTTT
TRBD1 TRBJ2-5 TRBV11-1 . CASSSDGTGFSQETQYF TGTGCCAGCAGCTCAGACGGGACAGGGTTCTCGCAAGAGACCCAGTACTTC
TRBD2 TRBJ2-1 TRBV5-6 . CASSLGTSGRLNYNEQFF TGTGCCAGCAGCCTTGGGACTAGCGGGAGATTGAACTACAATGAGCAGTTCTTC
. TRBJ2-2 TRBV7-9 once CASQTGHGELFF TGTGCCAGCCAAACAGGGCACGGGGAGCTGTTTTTT
TRBD1 TRBJ1-2 TRBV19 . CASSTRDRHYGYTF TGTGCCAGTAGTACCAGGGACAGGCACTATGGCTACACCTTC
TRBD1 TRBJ1-2 TRBV7-2 . CASSNTGGNYGYTF TGTGCCAGCAGCAACACAGGGGGCAACTATGGCTACACCTTC
. TRBJ1-2 TRBV7-8 . CASSLVVGSIYGYTF TGTGCCAGCAGCTTAGTGGTGGGGAGCATTTATGGCTACACCTTC
. TRBJ1-6 TRBV2 . CASSVHQGNRTPLHF TGTGCCAGCAGTGTCCACCAGGGAAATAGGACACCCCTCCACTTT
TRBD1 TRBJ1-1 TRBV5-1 . CASSLQTGLNTEAFF TGCGCCAGCAGCCTCCAGACAGGGCTGAACACTGAAGCTTTCTTT
. TRBJ2-5 TRBV7-9 few CASSIAGQETQYF TGTGCCAGCAGTATTGCAGGGCAAGAGACCCAGTACTTC
TRBD2 TRBJ2-7 TRBV19 . CASSLTSGSYEQYF TGTGCCAGTAGCCTGACTAGCGGGAGCTACGAGCAGTACTTC
TRBD2 TRBJ2-7 TRBV29-1 . CSAGSGREGYEQYF TGCAGCGCCGGTAGCGGGAGGGAAGGGTACGAGCAGTACTTC
TRBD2 TRBJ2-5 TRBV6-5 . CASSSAGEETQYF TGTGCCAGCAGTTCTGCGGGAGAAGAGACCCAGTACTTC
TRBD1 TRBJ1-1 TRBV27 . CASSSWTGLTEAFF TGTGCCAGCAGTTCCTGGACAGGCCTCACTGAAGCTTTCTTT
TRBD2 TRBJ2-3 TRBV5-1 . CASGRTSGSTDTQYF TGCGCCAGCGGCCGAACTAGCGGTAGCACAGATACGCAGTATTTT
TRBD2 TRBJ2-1 TRBV7-3 . CASSRDGLANNEQFF TGTGCCAGCAGCCGGGATGGACTAGCGAATAATGAGCAGTTCTTC
TRBD1 TRBJ1-2 TRBV19 . CASSISAQGTGYTF TGTGCCAGTAGTATATCCGCACAGGGGACGGGCTACACCTTC
. TRBJ2-1 TRBV4-1 . CASSLSWARGINEQFF TGCGCCAGCAGCCTAAGCTGGGCCAGGGGCATCAATGAGCAGTTCTTC
. TRBJ2-7 TRBV15 . CATSREDSYSYEQYF TGTGCCACCAGCAGAGAAGACAGTTACTCCTACGAGCAGTACTTC
. TRBJ1-2 TRBV18 . CASSPQEGSYYGYTF TGTGCCAGCTCACCACAGGAGGGATCGTACTATGGCTACACCTTC
. TRBJ2-7 TRBV2 once CASSPRLQGYYEQYF TGTGCCAGCAGTCCTAGACTACAGGGATACTACGAGCAGTACTTC
. TRBJ2-2 TRBV7-3 . CASSSSGNTGELFF TGTGCCAGCAGCTCAAGCGGGAACACCGGGGAGCTGTTTTTT
. TRBJ1-3 TRBV5-6 . CASSWGGDDLAQF TGTGCCAGCAGCTGGGGGGGGGACGACCTTGCTCAGTTT
. TRBJ2-3 TRBV4-2 . CASSQEPSRARDTQYF TGTGCCAGCAGCCAAGAGCCTTCCAGGGCCAGGGATACGCAGTATTTT
TRBD1 TRBJ1-6 TRBV7-9 . CASRQQGARSPLHF TGTGCCAGCAGGCAACAGGGGGCAAGATCACCCCTCCACTTT
TRBD1 TRBJ2-5 TRBV7-9 . CSSSPQGRIQETQYF TGTTCCAGCAGCCCACAGGGGCGGATTCAAGAGACCCAGTACTTC
TRBD1 TRBJ2-1 TRBV5-1 . CASSLGDTGGYNEQFF TGCGCCAGCAGCTTGGGGGATACAGGGGGGTACAATGAGCAGTTCTTC
. TRBJ2-5 TRBV7-7 . CASILLPETQYF TGTGCTAGCATCCTACTGCCAGAGACCCAGTACTTC
. TRBJ2-6 TRBV29-1 . CSVARDIHSGANVLTF TGCAGCGTGGCCCGGGACATCCACTCTGGGGCCAACGTCCTGACTTTC
. TRBJ1-5 TRBV28 . CASSHARYSNQPQHF TGTGCCAGCAGCCATGCGCGTTATAGCAATCAGCCCCAGCATTTT
. TRBJ2-6 TRBV5-4 once CASSFRVGANVLTF TGTGCCAGCAGCTTTAGAGTTGGGGCCAACGTCCTGACTTTC
. TRBJ1-2 TRBV27 few CASSLHPELGYTF TGTGCCAGCAGTTTACATCCGGAGCTTGGCTACACCTTC
TRBD2 TRBJ2-5 TRBV11-2 . CASTAGGRETQYF TGTGCCAGCACCGCGGGGGGGCGAGAGACCCAGTACTTC
TRBD2 TRBJ2-1 TRBV10-2 . CASRAPSGTYNEQFF TGCGCCAGCAGGGCCCCTAGCGGCACTTACAATGAGCAGTTCTTC
TRBD1 TRBJ1-4 TRBV28 . CASSSDRVIRKLFF TGTGCCAGCAGTAGCGACAGGGTGATTCGGAAACTGTTTTTT
TRBD1 TRBJ1-6 TRBV6-5 . CASSPGTVIRSPLHF TGTGCCAGCAGCCCCGGGACAGTCATTCGTTCACCCCTCCACTTT
. TRBJ1-4 TRBV5-5 . CASSLNGGTGKLFF TGTGCCAGCAGCTTGAACGGGGGGACGGGGAAACTGTTTTTT
. TRBJ1-3 TRBV9 . CASSVFYSGNTIYF TGTGCCAGCAGCGTATTTTACTCTGGAAACACCATATATTTT
. TRBJ2-3 TRBV6-6 once CASSYGGTTDTQYF TGTGCCAGCAGTTACGGGGGGACCACAGATACGCAGTATTTT
. TRBJ1-6 TRBV19 . CASTAGSPGSPLHF TGTGCCAGTACGGCCGGCTCTCCGGGGTCACCCCTCCACTTT
TRBD1 TRBJ2-5 TRBV5-4 . CASSLKGAETQYF TGTGCCAGCAGCTTGAAGGGGGCCGAGACCCAGTACTTC
TRBD2 TRBJ2-3 TRBV7-8 . CASSPTRLAGATDTQYF TGTGCCAGCAGCCCGACTCGGCTAGCGGGAGCCACAGATACGCAGTATTTT
TRBD1 TRBJ2-6 TRBV5-6 . CASSLGTGVSGANVLTF TGTGCCAGCAGCTTAGGGACAGGGGTATCTGGGGCCAACGTCCTGACTTTC